This T cell receptor beta chain was observed in a study of blood T cell repertoires in COVID-19. Study at large: Some COVID-19 samples were acute and others convalescent; all came from the United States, Italy and Spain. Sample material is recorded as cDNA or gDNA derived from T cells, B-cell-depleted T cells, or PBMCs.

Per the original methods: Reference gene primer amplification yielded estimated nucleated cell counts. TCRdb keeps only in-frame clones here, not all; method: immunoSEQ multiplex PCR. Clone size and V and J calls were adopted from that table, with D and trimming inferred from the DNA. This table holds about 320,000 clones, 88% found once. The length of the CDR3 is 14 residues. V lost 0 bases and J 3 bases, leaving 5 bases between the germline ends. Per germline, CDR1 MGHDK and CDR2 SYGVNS. Seattle patients were enrolled during active infection and followed longitudinally. The V call is TRBV25-1, the J call TRBJ2-2; D gene uncertain. What was sequenced was peripheral blood. This TCR derives from a young woman with COVID-19, enrolled during active disease. For the CDR3, the DNA is TGTGCCAGCAGTGAATATGAGGACACCGGGGAGCTGTTTTTT. Protein product: CASSEYEDTGELFF.